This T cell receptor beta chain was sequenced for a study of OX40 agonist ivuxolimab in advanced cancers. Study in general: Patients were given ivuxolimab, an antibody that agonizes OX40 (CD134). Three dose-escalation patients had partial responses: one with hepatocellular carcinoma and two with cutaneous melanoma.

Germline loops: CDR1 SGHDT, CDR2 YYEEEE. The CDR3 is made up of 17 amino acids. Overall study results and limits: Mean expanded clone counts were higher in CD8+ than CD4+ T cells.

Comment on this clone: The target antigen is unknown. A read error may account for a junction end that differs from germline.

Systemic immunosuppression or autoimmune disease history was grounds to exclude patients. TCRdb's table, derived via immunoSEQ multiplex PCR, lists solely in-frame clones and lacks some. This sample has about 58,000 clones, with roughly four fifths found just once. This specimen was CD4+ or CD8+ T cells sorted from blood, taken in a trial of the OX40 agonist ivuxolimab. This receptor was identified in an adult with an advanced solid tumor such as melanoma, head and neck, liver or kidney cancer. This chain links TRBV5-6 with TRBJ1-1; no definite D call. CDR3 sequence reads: CVSSLGSAGGRNTEAFF. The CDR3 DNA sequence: TGTGTCAGCAGCCTAGGTTCTGCCGGCGGGAGGAACACTGAAGCTTTCTTT.